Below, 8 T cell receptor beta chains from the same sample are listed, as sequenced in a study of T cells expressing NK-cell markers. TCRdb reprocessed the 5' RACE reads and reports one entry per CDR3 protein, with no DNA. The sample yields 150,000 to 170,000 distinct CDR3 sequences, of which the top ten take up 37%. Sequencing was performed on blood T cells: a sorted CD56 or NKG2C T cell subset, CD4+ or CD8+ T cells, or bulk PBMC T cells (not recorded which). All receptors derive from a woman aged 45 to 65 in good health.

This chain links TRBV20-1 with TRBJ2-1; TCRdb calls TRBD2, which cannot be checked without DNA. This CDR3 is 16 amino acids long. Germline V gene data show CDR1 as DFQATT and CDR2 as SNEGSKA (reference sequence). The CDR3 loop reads CSARDLVLAGVHEQFF.

The CDR3 sequence: CASSQNRDRGEKLFF. The chain combines TRBV5-1 with TRBJ1-4; TCRdb names TRBD1, which stays unverified in the absence of DNA. In germline, CDR1 is SGHRS, CDR2 YFSETQ. CDR3 length: 15 amino acids.

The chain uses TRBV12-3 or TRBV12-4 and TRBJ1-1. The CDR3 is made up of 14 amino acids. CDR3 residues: CASSFWGMAGEAFF.

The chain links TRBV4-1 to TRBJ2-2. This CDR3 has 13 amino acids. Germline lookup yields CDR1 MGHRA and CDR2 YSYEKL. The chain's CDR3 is CASSQGPSRELFF.

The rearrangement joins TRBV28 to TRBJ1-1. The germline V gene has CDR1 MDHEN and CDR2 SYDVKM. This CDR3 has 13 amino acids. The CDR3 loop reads CASSLLPQTEAFF.

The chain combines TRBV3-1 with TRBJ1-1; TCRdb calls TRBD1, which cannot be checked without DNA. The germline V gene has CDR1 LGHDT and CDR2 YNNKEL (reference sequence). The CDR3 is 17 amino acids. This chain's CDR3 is CASSQAPSGGMNTEAFF.

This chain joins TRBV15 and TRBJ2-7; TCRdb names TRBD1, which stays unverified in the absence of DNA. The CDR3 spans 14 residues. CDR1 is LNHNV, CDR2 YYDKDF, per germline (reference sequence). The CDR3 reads CATSPGGSKGEQYF.

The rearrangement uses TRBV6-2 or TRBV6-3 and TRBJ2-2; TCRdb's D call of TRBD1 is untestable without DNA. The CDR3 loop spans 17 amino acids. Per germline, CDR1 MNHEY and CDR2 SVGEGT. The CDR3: CASSPTPWDRNTGELFF.